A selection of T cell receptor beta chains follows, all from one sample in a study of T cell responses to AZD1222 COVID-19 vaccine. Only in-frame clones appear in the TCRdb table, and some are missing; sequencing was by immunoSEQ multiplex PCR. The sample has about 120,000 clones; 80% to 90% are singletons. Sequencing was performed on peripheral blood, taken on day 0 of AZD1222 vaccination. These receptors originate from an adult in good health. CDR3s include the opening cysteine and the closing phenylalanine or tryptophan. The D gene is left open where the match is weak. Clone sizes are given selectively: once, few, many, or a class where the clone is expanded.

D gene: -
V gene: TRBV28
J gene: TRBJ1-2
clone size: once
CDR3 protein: CASSQVGTDYGYTF
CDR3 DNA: TGTGCCAGCAGTCAGGTTGGGACGGACTATGGCTACACCTTC

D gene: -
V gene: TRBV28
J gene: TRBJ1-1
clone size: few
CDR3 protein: CASSLPDKNRAFF
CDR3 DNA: TGTGCCAGCAGTTTACCCGACAAGAACCGGGCTTTCTTT

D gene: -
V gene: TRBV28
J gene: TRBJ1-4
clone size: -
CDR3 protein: CASSGQRFARKLFF
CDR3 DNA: TGTGCCAGCAGTGGACAAAGGTTTGCTCGAAAACTGTTTTTT

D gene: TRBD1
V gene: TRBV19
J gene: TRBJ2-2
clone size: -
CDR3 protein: CASSIGGTGFSTGELFF
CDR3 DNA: TGTGCCAGTAGTATAGGAGGGACAGGGTTTAGCACCGGGGAGCTGTTTTTT

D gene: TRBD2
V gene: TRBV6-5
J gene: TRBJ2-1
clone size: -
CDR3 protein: CASSYGTSGAVEQFF
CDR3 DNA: TGTGCCAGCAGTTACGGGACTAGCGGGGCTGTTGAGCAGTTCTTC

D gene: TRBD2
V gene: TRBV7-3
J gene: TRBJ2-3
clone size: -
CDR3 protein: CASSLTNGRGSDTQYF
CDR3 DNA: TGTGCCAGCAGCTTAACAAACGGGAGGGGGTCAGATACGCAGTATTTT

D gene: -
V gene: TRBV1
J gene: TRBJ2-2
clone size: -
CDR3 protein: CTSSQVQPSVNTGELFF
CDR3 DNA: TGCACCAGCAGCCAAGTCCAGCCTTCGGTGAACACCGGGGAGCTGTTTTTT

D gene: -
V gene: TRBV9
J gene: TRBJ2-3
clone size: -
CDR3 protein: CASSAPVGADTQYF
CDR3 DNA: TGTGCCAGCAGCGCCCCGGTGGGGGCAGATACGCAGTATTTT

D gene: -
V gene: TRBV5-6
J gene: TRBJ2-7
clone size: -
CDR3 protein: CASSLEGEDYEQYF
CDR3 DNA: TGTGCCAGCAGCTTGGAGGGGGAGGACTACGAGCAGTACTTC

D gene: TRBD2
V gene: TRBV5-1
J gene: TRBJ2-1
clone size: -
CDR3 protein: CASSFERGGSYNEQFF
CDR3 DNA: TGCGCCAGCAGCTTCGAGCGGGGTGGCTCCTACAATGAGCAGTTCTTC

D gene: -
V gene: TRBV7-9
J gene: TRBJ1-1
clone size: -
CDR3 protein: CASSLALLNTEAFF
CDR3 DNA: TGTGCCAGCAGCTTAGCGCTCCTGAACACTGAAGCTTTCTTT

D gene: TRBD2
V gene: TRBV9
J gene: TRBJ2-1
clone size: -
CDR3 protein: CASRSYESGSGFNEQFF
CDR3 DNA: TGTGCCAGCAGATCTTATGAAAGCGGGAGTGGGTTCAATGAGCAGTTCTTC

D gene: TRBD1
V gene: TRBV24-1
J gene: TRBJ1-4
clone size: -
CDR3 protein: CATSDSGGGEKLFF
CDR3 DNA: TGTGCCACCAGTGATTCAGGGGGGGGTGAAAAACTGTTTTTT

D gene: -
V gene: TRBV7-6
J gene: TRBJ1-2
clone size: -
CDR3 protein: CASLTLYGYTF
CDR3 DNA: TGTGCCAGCTTAACGCTTTATGGCTACACCTTC

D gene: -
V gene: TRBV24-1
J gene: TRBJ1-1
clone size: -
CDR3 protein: CATTGQNTEAFF
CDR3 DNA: TGTGCCACCACCGGACAGAACACTGAAGCTTTCTTT

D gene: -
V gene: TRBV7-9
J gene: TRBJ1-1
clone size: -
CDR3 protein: CASSLARGNTEAFF
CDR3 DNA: TGTGCCAGCAGCTTAGCTAGAGGGAACACTGAAGCTTTCTTT

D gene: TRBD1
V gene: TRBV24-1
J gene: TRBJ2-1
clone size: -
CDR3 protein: CATTGQGANEQFF
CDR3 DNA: TGTGCCACTACAGGACAGGGGGCCAATGAGCAGTTCTTC

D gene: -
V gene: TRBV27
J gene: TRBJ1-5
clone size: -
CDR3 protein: CASSLLKGQPQHF
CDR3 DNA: TGTGCCAGCAGTTTACTGAAGGGTCAGCCCCAGCATTTT

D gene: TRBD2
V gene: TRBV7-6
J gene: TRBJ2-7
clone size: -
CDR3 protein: CASSLESGTAYEQYF
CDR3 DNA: TGTGCCAGCAGCTTAGAGAGCGGGACTGCCTACGAGCAGTACTTC

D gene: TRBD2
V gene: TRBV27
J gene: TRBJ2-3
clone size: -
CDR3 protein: CASSPLASGGAYTQYF
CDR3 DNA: TGTGCCAGCAGTCCCCTCGCTAGCGGGGGGGCTTATACGCAGTATTTT

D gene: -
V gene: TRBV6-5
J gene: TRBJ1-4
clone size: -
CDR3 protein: CASRENIPTNEKLFF
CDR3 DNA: TGTGCCAGCAGAGAGAACATCCCAACTAATGAAAAACTGTTTTTT

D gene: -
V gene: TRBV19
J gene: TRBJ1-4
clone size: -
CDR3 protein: CASRSIGTINEKLFF
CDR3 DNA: TGTGCCAGTAGGAGTATTGGGACAATAAATGAAAAACTGTTTTTT

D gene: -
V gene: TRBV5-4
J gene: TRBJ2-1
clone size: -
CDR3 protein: CASSLELGHHNEQFF
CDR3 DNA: TGTGCCAGCAGCTTGGAACTAGGTCACCACAATGAGCAGTTCTTC

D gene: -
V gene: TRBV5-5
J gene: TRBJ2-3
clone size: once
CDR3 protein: CASSLSTSTDTQYF
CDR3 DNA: TGTGCCAGCAGCTTGAGCACTAGCACAGATACGCAGTATTTT

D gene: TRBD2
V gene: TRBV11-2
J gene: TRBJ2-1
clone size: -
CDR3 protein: CASSLRYGGVDEQFF
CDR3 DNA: TGTGCCAGCAGCTTACGGTACGGGGGGGTCGATGAGCAGTTCTTC

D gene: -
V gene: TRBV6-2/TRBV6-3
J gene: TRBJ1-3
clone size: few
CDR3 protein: CASSYSGNTIYF
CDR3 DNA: TGTGCCAGCAGTTACTCGGGAAACACCATATATTTT

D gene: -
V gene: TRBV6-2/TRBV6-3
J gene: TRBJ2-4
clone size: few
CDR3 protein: CASSWGRGQLAKNIQYF
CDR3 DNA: TGTGCCAGCAGTTGGGGTCGCGGACAGCTAGCCAAAAACATTCAGTACTTC

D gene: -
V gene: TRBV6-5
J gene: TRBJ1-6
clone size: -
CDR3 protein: CASSPRGRATSPLHF
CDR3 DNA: TGTGCCAGCAGTCCCCGTGGCAGAGCGACTTCACCCCTCCACTTT

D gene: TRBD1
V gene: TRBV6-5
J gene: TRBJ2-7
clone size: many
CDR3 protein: CASGSGTGIYEQYF
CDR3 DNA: TGTGCCAGCGGTTCCGGGACAGGGATTTACGAGCAGTACTTC

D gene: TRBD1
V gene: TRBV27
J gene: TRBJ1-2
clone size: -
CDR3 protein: CASSLTGTGRYGYTF
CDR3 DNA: TGTGCCAGCAGTTTAACCGGGACAGGGCGGTATGGCTACACCTTC

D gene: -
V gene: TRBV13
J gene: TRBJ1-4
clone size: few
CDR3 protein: CASSYQGSATNEKLFF
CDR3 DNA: TGTGCCAGCAGCTACCAGGGGTCCGCAACTAATGAAAAACTGTTTTTT

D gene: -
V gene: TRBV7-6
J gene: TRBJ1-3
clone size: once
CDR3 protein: CASSPAAGGGNTIYF
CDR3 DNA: TGTGCCAGCAGCCCCGCGGCGGGAGGTGGAAACACCATATATTTT

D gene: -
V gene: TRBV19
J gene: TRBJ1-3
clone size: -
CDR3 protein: CASTRTAGNTIYF
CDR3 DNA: TGTGCCAGCACGCGGACGGCTGGAAACACCATATATTTT

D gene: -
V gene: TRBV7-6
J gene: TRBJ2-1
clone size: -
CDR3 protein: CASSPWRELGGEQFF
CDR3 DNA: TGTGCCAGCAGCCCATGGCGGGAATTGGGGGGTGAGCAGTTCTTC

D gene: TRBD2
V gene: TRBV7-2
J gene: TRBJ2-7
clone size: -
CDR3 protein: CASSSRGGEQYF
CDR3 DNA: TGTGCCAGCAGCTCCCGGGGGGGCGAGCAGTACTTC

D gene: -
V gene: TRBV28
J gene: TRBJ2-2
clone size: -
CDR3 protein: CASSVQGIGTGELFF
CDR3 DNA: TGTGCCAGCAGCGTTCAGGGAATAGGGACCGGGGAGCTGTTTTTT

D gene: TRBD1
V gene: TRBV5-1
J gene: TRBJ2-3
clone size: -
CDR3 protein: CASSFSGQGADTQYF
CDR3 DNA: TGCGCCAGCAGCTTTTCCGGACAGGGTGCAGATACGCAGTATTTT

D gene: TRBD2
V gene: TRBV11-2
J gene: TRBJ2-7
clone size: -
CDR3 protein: CASRPTSGAYEQYF
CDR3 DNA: TGTGCCAGCAGACCGACTAGCGGGGCCTACGAGCAGTACTTC

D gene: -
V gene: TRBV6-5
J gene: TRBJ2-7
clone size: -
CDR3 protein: CASSYGRTGLFEQYF
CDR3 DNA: TGTGCCAGCAGTTACGGGCGAACCGGTTTATTCGAGCAGTACTTC